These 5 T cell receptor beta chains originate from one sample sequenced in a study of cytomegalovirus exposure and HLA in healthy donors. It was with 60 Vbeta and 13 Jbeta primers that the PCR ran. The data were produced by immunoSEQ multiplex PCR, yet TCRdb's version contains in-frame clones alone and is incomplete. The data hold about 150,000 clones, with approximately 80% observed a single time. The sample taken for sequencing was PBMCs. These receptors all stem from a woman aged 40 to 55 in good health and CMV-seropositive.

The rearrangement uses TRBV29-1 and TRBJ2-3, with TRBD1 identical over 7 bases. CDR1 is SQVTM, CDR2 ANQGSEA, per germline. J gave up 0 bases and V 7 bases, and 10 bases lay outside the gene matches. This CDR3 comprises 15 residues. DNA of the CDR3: TGCAGCGCCAGCAAAGGGACAGCTAGCACAGATACGCAGTATTTT. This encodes CSASKGTASTDTQYF.

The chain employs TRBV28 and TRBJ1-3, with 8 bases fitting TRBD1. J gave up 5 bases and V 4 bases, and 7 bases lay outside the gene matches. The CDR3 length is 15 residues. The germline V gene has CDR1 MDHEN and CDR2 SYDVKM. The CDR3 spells CASSSPGQDRNTIYF. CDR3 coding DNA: TGTGCCAGCAGTTCTCCGGGACAGGATAGAAACACCATATATTTT.

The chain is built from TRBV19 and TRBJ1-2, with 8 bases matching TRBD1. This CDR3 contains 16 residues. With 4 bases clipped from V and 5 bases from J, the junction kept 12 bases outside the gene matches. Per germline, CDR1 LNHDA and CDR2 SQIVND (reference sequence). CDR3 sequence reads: CASSTGQGLSGYGYTF. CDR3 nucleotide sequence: TGTGCCAGTAGTACCGGACAGGGCCTATCCGGGTATGGCTACACCTTC.

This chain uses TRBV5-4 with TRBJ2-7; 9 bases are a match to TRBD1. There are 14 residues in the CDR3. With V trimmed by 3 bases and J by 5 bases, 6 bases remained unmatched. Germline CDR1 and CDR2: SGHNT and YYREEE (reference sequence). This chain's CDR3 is CASSWTGAMNEQYF. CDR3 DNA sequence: TGTGCCAGCAGCTGGACAGGGGCCATGAACGAGCAGTACTTC.

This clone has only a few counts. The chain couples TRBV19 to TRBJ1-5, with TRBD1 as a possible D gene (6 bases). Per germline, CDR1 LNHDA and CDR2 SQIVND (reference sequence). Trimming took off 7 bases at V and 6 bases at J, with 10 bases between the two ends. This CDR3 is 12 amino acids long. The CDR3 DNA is TGTGCCAGTAAGGGGGGGTTTCAGCCCCAGCATTTT. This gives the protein CASKGGFQPQHF.